This T cell receptor beta chain was captured by sequencing in a study of CD8+ T cells in alopecia areata. The sample's treatment: oral pan-JAK inhibitor, 5-10 mg twice daily. PBMCs, the starting material, were the source of sorted CD4+ and CD8+ T cells. Once RNA had been extracted, it was reverse transcribed into cDNA to act as the sequencing template. Method: immunoSEQ multiplex PCR; TCRdb's copy keeps in-frame clones and lacks some. The table shows about 76,000 clones, with 66% occurring only once. CDR3 length: 13 residues. Germline V gene data show CDR1 as MNHEY and CDR2 as SMNVEV (reference sequence). Between the trimmed V and J ends, which lost 5 bases and 4 bases, there was a span of 12 bases.

The specimen was CD8+ T cells sorted from blood, collected at week 24, from a patient treated with tofacitinib. This TCR derives from a human donor with alopecia areata. The chain uses TRBV27 and TRBJ2-7, with D maybe TRBD1 (5 bases). Written as DNA, the CDR3 is TGTGCCAGCAGTCCAGGGATCTATTACGAGCAGTACTTC. Protein: CASSPGIYYEQYF.